This T cell receptor (beta chain) appears in the sequencing data of a study of cytomegalovirus exposure and HLA in healthy donors. CDR1 is SGHVS, CDR2 FQNEAQ, per germline. The CDR3 is made up of 13 amino acids. V dropped 5 bases and J dropped 5 bases, with 12 bases sitting between them. The PCR ran on 60 Vbeta and 13 Jbeta primers. The table came from immunoSEQ multiplex PCR; TCRdb's copy has only in-frame clones and leaves some out. Here the sample spans about 37,000 clones, 70% to 75% being singletons. The clonotype was recovered from a man in his thirties or forties in good health and CMV-seronegative. The chain is built from TRBV7-8 and TRBJ2-5; D perhaps matches TRBD2 (6 bases). The sample consisted of PBMCs. In DNA, the CDR3 is TGTGCCAGCAGCCACGGAGCGGGTGAGACCCAGTACTTC. Amino acid sequence: CASSHGAGETQYF.